A single T cell receptor beta chain is shown here with its context. Its antigen is undetermined. These data originate in a study of immune evolution from preneoplasia to lung adenocarcinoma. Some clones are missing from TCRdb's copy, which holds only in-frame ones; the method was immunoSEQ multiplex PCR. The sample comprises roughly 5,000 clones, about 82% of which are singletons, and more than 2.5% rests with the top ten. Study-wide findings and caveats: Later-stage lesions seemingly showed higher T cell density and diversity than normal lung. KRAS-mutant nodules had the highest T cell clonality. Top clone share appeared to fall from AAH through AIS, MIA, adenocarcinoma.

Germline V gene lookup returns CDR1 SNHLY and CDR2 FYNNEI. The CDR3 has 14 amino acids. After removal of 5 bases from V and 6 bases from J, the junction contained 7 bases not matched to a gene. Resections took place in Japan or China from about 2014 to 2017. The V gene is TRBV2, the J gene TRBJ2-7; 10 nucleotides line up with TRBD2. Sequencing used FFPE invasive lung adenocarcinoma tissue. The receptor's source is a person between 50 and 60 years old with lung adenocarcinoma. CDR3 DNA: TGTGCCAGCAGTCAAACTAGCGGGAATGGCGAGCAGTACTTC. It translates to CASSQTSGNGEQYF.